This record concerns one T cell receptor (beta chain) sequence. Germline CDR1 reads ENHRY; CDR2 reads SYGVKD. This CDR3 spans 14 amino acids. Trimming took 9 bases from V and 4 from J, leaving 17 bases between them. This entry belongs to a study of blood T cell repertoires in COVID-19. The overall study: There were acute and convalescent COVID-19 samples, and they came from the United States, Italy and Spain.

The table came from immunoSEQ multiplex PCR; TCRdb's copy has only in-frame clones and leaves some out. This table has approximately 60,000 clones, about 80% appearing once. The sample taken for sequencing was peripheral blood. The V gene is TRBV10-3, the J gene TRBJ2-3; D is unclear. The TCR sequence derives from a man aged 55-75 years with COVID-19, enrolled during active disease. For the CDR3, the DNA is TGTGCCATTCAACCCCAAAACGAGGCAGATACGCAGTATTTT. Translated, it gives CAIQPQNEADTQYF.